Included here is one T cell receptor beta chain sequence, with context. Its antigen is not known. Possible read error: a much larger clone is one base away. Beta-chain TCR CDR3 regions were amplified from RNA transcripts. In the first round, RT-PCR was carried out with HTBI primers, and a multiplex PCR formed the second round. A single record per CDR3 protein comes from TCRdb applying MiXCR to the multiplex PCR reads. This sample carries around 1.1 million distinct CDR3 sequences, roughly 35% of them seen once, and the ten largest clones take over 8.5%. Pregnant or lactating patients and those with other autoimmune diseases or uncontrolled infections were excluded. Patients were diagnosed from clinical symptoms, serum thyroxine, TRAb, thyroid ultrasound and orbital computed tomography. The data stem from a study of Graves' ophthalmopathy and Graves' hyperthyroidism. Study outcomes and limitations: Thyroid clonotypes that were expanded above 0.001 frequency mostly also appeared in blood. The model's prediction of ophthalmopathy progression had roughly 70% sensitivity and roughly 72% specificity.

CDR1 DFQATT and CDR2 SNEGSKA come from the germline V gene (reference sequence). The CDR3 spans 15 residues. The TCR comes from an adult man with Graves' hyperthyroidism. The source material was peripheral blood or thyroid tissue (not recorded which). The V call is TRBV20-1, the J call TRBJ2-2; 7 positions match TRBD1. CDR3 DNA: TGCAGTGTTAGAGACGGGACAGTTAACACCGGGGAGCTGTTTTTT. This encodes CSVRDGTVNTGELFF.